Below, 23 T cell receptor beta chains from the same sample are listed, as sequenced in a study of radiation and T cells in renal cell carcinoma. The protocol was immunoSEQ multiplex PCR, while the TCRdb copy is restricted to in-frame clones and leaves out a portion. The sample yields tens of thousands of clones, approximately 86% seen once. Time point denoted: blood 2 weeks post-SBRT. Treatment given: 15 Gy SBRT to primary tumor, nephrectomy 4 weeks later. The sequences come from blood, collected from a patient whose treatment included radiotherapy and nephrectomy. These receptors all stem from a woman in her 50s with renal cell carcinoma.

The chain recombines TRBV5-1 with TRBJ2-3; a weak D match, TRBD2 (7 bases). V was clipped by 1 base and J by 6 bases, with 15 bases between them. The CDR3 is 15 residues long. Germline CDR1 reads SGHRS; CDR2 reads YFSETQ. CDR3 DNA: TGCGCCAGCAGCTTGTGGGGGGGCAGCCTTGATACGCAGTATTTT. Encoded protein: CASSLWGGSLDTQYF.

V usage is TRBV5-1 and J usage is TRBJ1-5, with 7 bases identical to TRBD1. Germline-derived CDR1 and CDR2 are SGHRS and YFSETQ. The trim removed 4 bases at V and 6 bases at J, leaving 7 bases unmatched. The CDR3 loop spans 14 amino acids. The CDR3 nucleotides are TGCGCCAGCAGCCGGACAGGTCAGGGTCAGCCCCAGCATTTT. This encodes CASSRTGQGQPQHF.

The chain has TRBV19 and TRBJ2-2; 7 bases are a match to TRBD1. With V trimmed by 7 bases and J by 1 base, 9 bases remained unmatched. The germline CDR1 and CDR2 sequences are LNHDA and SQIVND (reference sequence). The CDR3 length is 16 residues. The CDR3 is CASTDKGAGNTGELFF. CDR3 DNA sequence: TGTGCCAGTACTGATAAGGGGGCGGGGAACACCGGGGAGCTGTTTTTT.

This clone came up once. The V gene is TRBV18, the J gene TRBJ2-7; weak D call: TRBD2 (6 bases). The CDR3 has 12 amino acids. Germline-derived CDR1 and CDR2 are KGHSH and LQKENI. V was shortened by 3 bases and J by 5 bases, with 8 bases between the two germline ends. CDR3 sequence reads: CASSPGGNEQYF. Written as DNA, the CDR3 is TGTGCCAGCTCACCGGGAGGAAACGAGCAGTACTTC. Full variable domain (missing parts from reference TRBV18 and TRBJ2-7): NAGVMQNPRHLVRRRGQEARLRCSPMKGHSHVYWYRQLPEEGLKFMVYLQKENIIDESGMPKERFSAEFPKEGPSILRIQQVVRGDSAAYFCASSPGGNEQYFGPGTRLTVT.

V is TRBV19 and J is TRBJ2-5, with a tentative D call TRBD1 (5 bases). Germline-derived CDR1 and CDR2 are LNHDA and SQIVND (reference sequence). The CDR3 totals 13 residues. The germline V and J ends were trimmed by 6 bases and 5 bases, with 13 bases remaining between them. CDR3 in DNA: TGTGCCAGTAGCGCAGGGCCTAGGGAGACCCAGTACTTC. Its protein product is CASSAGPRETQYF.

The chain is built from TRBV29-1 and TRBJ2-3; D gene ambiguous. The CDR3 is 12 amino acids. V shed 4 bases and J shed 6 bases, with 11 bases lying between them. Germline assignment: CDR1 SQVTM and CDR2 ANQGSEA. CDR3 in DNA: TGCAGCGTTGGGGTCAACGGGGATACGCAGTATTTT. As protein: CSVGVNGDTQYF.

The chain couples TRBV7-2 to TRBJ2-6; the D is unclear. The germline gives CDR1 SGHTA, CDR2 FQGNSA. The V and J ends lost 5 bases and 0 bases respectively, with 8 bases between them. The CDR3 totals 15 residues. CDR3 residues: CASSVRNSGANVLTF. DNA of the CDR3: TGTGCCAGCAGCGTCAGGAACTCTGGGGCCAACGTCCTGACTTTC.

The rearrangement uses TRBV28 and TRBJ2-7, with a tentative D call TRBD2 (7 bases). V was clipped by 5 bases and J by 6 bases, with 20 bases between them. Germline V gives CDR1 MDHEN, CDR2 SYDVKM. The CDR3 is 15 amino acids. CDR3 in amino acids: CASSPRGRGSGEQYF. For the CDR3, the DNA is TGTGCCAGCAGTCCTCGAGGGAGGGGGTCTGGCGAGCAGTACTTC.

The CDR3 spells CASSSLQGSPNEKLFF. The DNA of the CDR3 is TGTGCCAGCAGCTCCCTACAGGGCAGCCCTAATGAAAAACTGTTTTTT. V and J are TRBV5-8 and TRBJ1-4; tentative D call: TRBD1 (6 bases). CDR3 length: 16 amino acids. V lost 3 bases, J lost 3 bases, and 15 bases lay in between. Germline-derived CDR1 and CDR2 are SGHTS and YDEGEE.

The CDR3 is CASSLRQGRTGELFF. DNA of the CDR3: TGCGCCAGCAGCCTCAGACAGGGGAGAACCGGGGAGCTGTTTTTT. V and J are TRBV10-2 and TRBJ2-2; 8 bases match TRBD1. This CDR3 is built from 15 residues. The germline V gene encodes CDR1 WSHSY and CDR2 SAAADI. After removal of 6 bases from V and 5 bases from J, the junction contained 8 bases not matched to a gene.

The rearrangement uses TRBV5-6 and TRBJ2-3; D remains ambiguous. From germline, CDR1 is SGHDT and CDR2 YYEEEE. The CDR3 extends over 11 amino acids. Trimming pared 4 bases from V and 6 bases from J, leaving 6 bases between. This CDR3 reads CASSRVDTQYF. In nucleotides, the CDR3 is TGTGCCAGCAGCCGAGTGGATACGCAGTATTTT.

The chain couples TRBV6-5 to TRBJ2-2; 10 bases map to TRBD1. With 8 bases clipped from V and 5 bases from J, the junction kept 5 bases outside the gene matches. The CDR3 totals 14 residues. The germline V gene encodes CDR1 MNHEY and CDR2 SVGAGI. The CDR3 reads CASGGTGETGELFF. The DNA of the CDR3 is TGTGCCAGCGGGGGGACAGGGGAAACCGGGGAGCTGTTTTTT.

Worth noting for this clone: Mismatch with germline at one junction end may stem from a read error. The chain recombines TRBV5-1 with TRBJ2-5; TRBD2 is a possible D gene (6 bases). CDR1 SGHRS and CDR2 YFSETQ come from the germline V gene. The CDR3 has 15 amino acids. The CDR3 loop reads CAGRLGGQGQETQYF. CDR3 DNA: TGCGCCGGCAGACTCGGAGGGCAGGGCCAAGAGACCCAGTACTTC.

V usage is TRBV20-1 and J usage is TRBJ2-5, with a weak D call TRBD1 (6 bases). Germline V gene lookup returns CDR1 DFQATT and CDR2 SNEGSKA (reference sequence). This CDR3 is 11 amino acids long. The CDR3, as DNA: TGCAGGCCAGGGGCAAAAGAGACCCAGTACTTC. Its translation: CRPGAKETQYF.

The rearrangement links TRBV7-9 to TRBJ2-3, with 9 bases fitting TRBD2. The CDR3 loop spans 18 amino acids. Trimming at V came to 5 bases and at J to 2 bases, leaving 14 bases not matched to a gene. In germline, CDR1 is SEHNR, CDR2 FQNEAQ (reference sequence). The CDR3 coding sequence is TGTGCCAGCAGCCTCACTATTGGGGCTAGCGGGATCACAGATACGCAGTATTTT. It translates to CASSLTIGASGITDTQYF.

The chain's CDR3 is CSGFLRGYTF. In DNA form, the CDR3 reads TGTTCAGGGTTCTTGCGGGGCTACACCTTC. V and J are TRBV13 and TRBJ1-2; TRBD1 might be the D (5 bases). Germline CDR1 reads PRHDT; CDR2 reads FYEKMQ (reference sequence). The CDR3 sequence is 10 residues long.

V gene TRBV28 combines with J gene TRBJ1-1; possible D gene TRBD1, 5 bases. This CDR3 spans 13 amino acids. From germline, CDR1 is MDHEN and CDR2 SYDVKM. V was trimmed by 9 bases and J by 0 bases, leaving 11 bases between them. CDR3 sequence reads: CASGGPLNTEAFF. The CDR3 DNA reads TGTGCCAGTGGGGGTCCCCTGAACACTGAAGCTTTCTTT.

The rearrangement links TRBV29-1 to TRBJ2-1; 7 positions match TRBD1. Germline V gives CDR1 SQVTM, CDR2 ANQGSEA. V shed 5 bases and J 7 bases; nucleotides not matched to a gene: 8. The CDR3 totals 13 residues. CDR3 nucleotide sequence: TGCAGCGTTAAAAGACAGGGACCTAATGAGCAGTTCTTC. This gives the protein CSVKRQGPNEQFF.

The gene calls are TRBV7-2 and TRBJ1-3; 9 bases are shared with TRBD1. V lost 6 bases and J lost 9; bases outside the gene matches: 3. CDR1 and CDR2 from the germline V gene are SGHTA and FQGNSA. This CDR3 comprises 12 residues. CDR3 amino acids: CASRSTGGTIYF. The CDR3 DNA follows: TGTGCCAGCAGGTCGACAGGGGGCACCATATATTTT.

This chain connects TRBV14 to TRBJ2-3; D might be TRBD2 (6 bases). Deletions cut 4 bases from V and 0 bases from J, with 14 bases between. The length of the CDR3 is 16 residues. Germline assignment: CDR1 SGHDN and CDR2 FVKESK. The CDR3 protein is CASSPLLAPSTDTQYF. Written as DNA, the CDR3 is TGTGCCAGCAGCCCTCTCCTAGCGCCTAGCACAGATACGCAGTATTTT.

The V gene is TRBV5-1, the J gene TRBJ1-6, with 8 nucleotides matching TRBD1. The CDR3 totals 15 residues. Germline CDR1 is SGHRS and CDR2 is YFSETQ. The V gene end was trimmed by 4 bases and the J gene end by 7 bases; junction bases not matched to a gene: 7. Here the CDR3 DNA reads TGCGCCAGCAGCACCCAACAGGGGGTCAATTCACCCCTCCACTTT. Its translation: CASSTQQGVNSPLHF.

J is TRBJ1-2 and V is TRBV28; 7 positions agree with TRBD1. Germline values: CDR1 MDHEN, CDR2 SYDVKM. V gave up 8 bases and J gave up 2 bases; unmatched junction bases: 8. The CDR3 covers 14 residues. Written as DNA, the CDR3 is TGTGCCAGCGGGGGGACAGTTCCAAACTATGGCTACACCTTC. Translated, it gives CASGGTVPNYGYTF.

This chain links TRBV30 with TRBJ2-3; D remains ambiguous. This CDR3 has 12 residues. V was pared by 5 bases and J by 7 bases, with 13 bases between. Per the germline V gene, CDR1 is GTSNPN and CDR2 is SVGIG (reference sequence). CDR3 nucleotide sequence: TGTGCCTGGGCCGGGTTTAGATATACGCAGTATTTT. Protein: CAWAGFRYTQYF.